This T cell receptor (beta chain) originates from a study of control samples from healthy donors and cancer patients. Libraries were prepared by immunoSEQ multiplex PCR; TCRdb keeps only in-frame clonotypes and omits some of them. The table records about 85,000 clones, approximately 88% of them present only once. Germline assignment: CDR1 SEHNR and CDR2 FQNEAQ (reference sequence). The CDR3 contains 18 residues. Trimming removed 2 bases at V and 4 bases at J, with 23 bases between. The gene calls are TRBV7-9 and TRBJ1-1, with a tentative D call TRBD1 (6 bases). The specimen was blood. The sequence was obtained from a woman aged 55-70 years in good health. The CDR3 DNA follows: TGTGCCAGCAGCTTACTGTCTTCGGCAGGGGACGGCCGCACTGAAGCTTTCTTT. It codes for CASSLLSSAGDGRTEAFF.